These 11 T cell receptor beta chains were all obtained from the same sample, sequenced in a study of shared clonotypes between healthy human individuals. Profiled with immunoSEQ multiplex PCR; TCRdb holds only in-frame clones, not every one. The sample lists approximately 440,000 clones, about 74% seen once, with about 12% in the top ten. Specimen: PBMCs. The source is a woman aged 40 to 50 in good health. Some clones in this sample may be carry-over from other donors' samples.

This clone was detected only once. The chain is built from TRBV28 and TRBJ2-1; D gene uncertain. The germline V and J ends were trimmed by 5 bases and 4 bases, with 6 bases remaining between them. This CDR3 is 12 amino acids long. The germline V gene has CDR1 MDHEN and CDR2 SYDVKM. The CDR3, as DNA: TGTGCCAGCAGTCTAACTTACAATGAGCAGTTCTTC. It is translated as CASSLTYNEQFF.

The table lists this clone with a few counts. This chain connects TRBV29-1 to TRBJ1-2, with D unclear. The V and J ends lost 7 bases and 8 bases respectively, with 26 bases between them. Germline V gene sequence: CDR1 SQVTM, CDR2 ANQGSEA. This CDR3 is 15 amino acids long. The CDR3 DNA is TGCAGCGCCCTCGCTCCGGGCCCTGTATTCCCAGGCTACACCTTC. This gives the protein CSALAPGPVFPGYTF.

The CDR3 region has the DNA TGTGCCTGTCATACCGGGACGGATGAAAAACTGTTTTTT. Residues: CACHTGTDEKLFF. The gene calls are TRBV30 and TRBJ1-4; D might be TRBD1 (5 bases). V lost 6 bases to trimming and J lost 6 bases, with 14 bases between them. CDR3 length: 13 residues. The germline V gene encodes CDR1 GTSNPN and CDR2 SVGIG (reference sequence).

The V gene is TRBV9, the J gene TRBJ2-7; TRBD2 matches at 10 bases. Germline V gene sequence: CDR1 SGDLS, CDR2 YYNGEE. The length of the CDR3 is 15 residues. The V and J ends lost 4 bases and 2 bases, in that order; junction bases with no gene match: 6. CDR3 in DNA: TGTGCCAGCAGCCTAGGGACTAGCGCGGCCTACGAGCAGTACTTC. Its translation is CASSLGTSAAYEQYF.

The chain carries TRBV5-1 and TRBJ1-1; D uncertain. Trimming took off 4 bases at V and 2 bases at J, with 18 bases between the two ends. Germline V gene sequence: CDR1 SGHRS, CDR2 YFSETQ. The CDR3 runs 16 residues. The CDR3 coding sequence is TGCGCCAGCAGCCCAGGCCGGGCGGTGGGTAACACTGAAGCTTTCTTT. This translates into CASSPGRAVGNTEAFF.

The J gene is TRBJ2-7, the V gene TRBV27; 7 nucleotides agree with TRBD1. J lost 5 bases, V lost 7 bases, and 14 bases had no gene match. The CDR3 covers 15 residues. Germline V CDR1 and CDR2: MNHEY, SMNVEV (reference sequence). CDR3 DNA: TGTGCCAGCACCCCCGGAGGTTTGGGACAGCACGAGCAGTACTTC. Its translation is CASTPGGLGQHEQYF.

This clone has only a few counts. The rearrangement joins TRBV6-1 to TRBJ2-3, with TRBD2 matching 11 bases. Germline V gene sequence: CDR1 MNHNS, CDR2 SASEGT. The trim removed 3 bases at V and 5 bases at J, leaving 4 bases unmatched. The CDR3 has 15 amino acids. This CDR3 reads CASSDSGRAGDTQYF. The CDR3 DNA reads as TGTGCCAGCAGTGATAGCGGGAGGGCGGGAGATACGCAGTATTTT.

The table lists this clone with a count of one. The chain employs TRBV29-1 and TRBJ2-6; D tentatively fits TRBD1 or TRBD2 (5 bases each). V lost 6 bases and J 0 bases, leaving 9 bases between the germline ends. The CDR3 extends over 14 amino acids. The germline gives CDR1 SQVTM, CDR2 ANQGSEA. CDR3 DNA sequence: TGCAGCGTGGCGAGGGGCTCTGGGGCCAACGTCCTGACTTTC. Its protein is CSVARGSGANVLTF.

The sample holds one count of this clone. For the CDR3, the DNA is TGTGCCAGCTGCCGACTAGCGGAGAATGAGCAGTTCTTC. The encoded protein is CASCRLAENEQFF. The chain recombines TRBV2 with TRBJ2-1; 9 bases are shared with TRBD2. In germline, CDR1 is SNHLY, CDR2 FYNNEI. Germline trimming cut 8 bases from V and 7 bases from J; bases unmatched to any gene: 6. This CDR3 is 13 amino acids long.

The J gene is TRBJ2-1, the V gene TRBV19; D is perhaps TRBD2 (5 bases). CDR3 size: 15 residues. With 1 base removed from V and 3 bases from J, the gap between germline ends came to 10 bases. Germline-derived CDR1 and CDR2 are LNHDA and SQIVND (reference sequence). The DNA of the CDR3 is TGTGCCAGTAGTATAGCTCCAGCGGTCTACAATGAGCAGTTCTTC. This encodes CASSIAPAVYNEQFF.

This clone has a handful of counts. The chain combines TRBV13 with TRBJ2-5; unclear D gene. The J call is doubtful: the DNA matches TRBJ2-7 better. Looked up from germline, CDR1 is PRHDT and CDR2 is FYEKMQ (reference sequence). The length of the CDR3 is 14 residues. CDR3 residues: CASSLGGSTYEQYF. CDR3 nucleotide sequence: TGTGCCAGCAGCTTAGGGGGGTCAACCTACGAGCAGTACTTC.